These 23 T cell receptor beta chains came from one sample sequenced in a study of blood T cell repertoires in COVID-19. The protocol was immunoSEQ multiplex PCR, while the TCRdb copy is restricted to in-frame clones and leaves out a portion. Among 200,000 to 250,000 clones, about nine tenths were seen once, and the ten largest hold 1.9%. Sequencing input: PBMCs or T cells enriched from blood (not recorded which). The receptors come from a woman aged 18-35 years who had recovered from COVID-19.

This rearrangement joins TRBV29-1 to TRBJ2-7; possible D gene TRBD1, 5 bases. The V gene's germline CDR1 is SQVTM and CDR2 ANQGSEA. This CDR3 contains 12 residues. The ends were cut back, 0 bases at V and 3 bases at J, with 6 bases in the middle. CDR3 coding DNA: TGCAGCGTTGAAGATGACAGCTACGAGCAGTACTTC. Encoded protein: CSVEDDSYEQYF.

The V and J genes are TRBV28 and TRBJ2-5; 7 bases agree with TRBD2. The germline CDR1 and CDR2 sequences are MDHEN and SYDVKM. The CDR3 totals 15 residues. The trim removed 3 bases at V and 5 bases at J, leaving 9 bases unmatched. CDR3 DNA: TGTGCCAGCAGTTTGTCGGGGGAGGGCCTGGAGACCCAGTACTTC. It yields the protein CASSLSGEGLETQYF.

This clone was found once. This chain links TRBV7-9 with TRBJ2-7; D remains ambiguous. This CDR3 region has 17 residues. The V and J ends lost 4 bases and 0 bases respectively, with 19 bases between them. Germline V gene sequence: CDR1 SEHNR, CDR2 FQNEAQ (reference sequence). The CDR3 DNA reads as TGTGCCAGCAGCTACTTAACCCCAAGGAGCTCCTCCTACGAGCAGTACTTC. The encoded protein is CASSYLTPRSSSYEQYF.

The rearrangement uses TRBV11-3 and TRBJ1-2; D might be TRBD1 (5 bases). The CDR3 has 14 residues. CDR1 SGHNT and CDR2 YENEEA come from the germline V gene. Trimming removed 5 bases from V and 6 bases from J, with 16 bases in between. In DNA form, the CDR3 reads TGTGCCAGCAGCCCTAGACAGCCCTTGAATGGCTACACCTTC. Amino acid sequence: CASSPRQPLNGYTF.

The V gene is TRBV29-1, the J gene TRBJ1-4, with a tentative D call TRBD1 (6 bases). This CDR3 is built from 12 residues. The V end lost 6 bases, the J end lost 3 bases, and 8 bases lay between the germline ends. CDR1 is SQVTM, CDR2 ANQGSEA, per germline. The CDR3: CSVGGANEKLFF. The DNA of the CDR3 is TGCAGCGTAGGGGGGGCTAATGAAAAACTGTTTTTT.

The chain carries TRBV5-1 and TRBJ1-1; tentatively, D is TRBD1 (6 bases). Germline CDR1 and CDR2: SGHRS and YFSETQ. With 0 bases removed from V and 0 bases from J, the gap between germline ends came to 24 bases. The CDR3 contains 20 residues. The CDR3 region has the DNA TGCGCCAGCAGCTTGGCATCCACCCTCTCCCGGACAGCGGTGAACACTGAAGCTTTCTTT. It encodes CASSLASTLSRTAVNTEAFF.

Only a few counts were recorded for this clone. The rearrangement links TRBV7-3 to TRBJ2-3; 7 nucleotides agree with TRBD2. The V gene end was trimmed by 2 bases and the J gene end by 4 bases; junction bases not matched to a gene: 6. The CDR3 is 15 residues long. The germline gives CDR1 SGHTA, CDR2 FQGTGA. DNA for the CDR3: TGTGCCAGCAGCTTACTGGGGGAGGGATCAGATACGCAGTATTTT. Its translation is CASSLLGEGSDTQYF.

The chain joins TRBV29-1 to TRBJ2-3; TRBD2 might be the D (5 bases). Per germline, CDR1 SQVTM and CDR2 ANQGSEA. CDR3 size: 13 residues. V lost 7 bases to trimming and J lost 0 bases, with 11 bases between them. CDR3 loop: CSAGIGSTDTQYF. Here the CDR3 DNA reads TGCAGCGCGGGGATCGGTAGCACAGATACGCAGTATTTT.

In this sample, this clone turned up once. The chain employs TRBV19 and TRBJ1-2; the match to TRBD1 covers 8 bases. This CDR3 region has 15 residues. Germline V gene data show CDR1 as LNHDA and CDR2 as SQIVND (reference sequence). V shed 2 bases, J shed 2 bases, and the junction held 4 bases outside the gene matches. The chain's CDR3 is CASSIQGQGNYGYTF. The CDR3 region has the DNA TGTGCCAGTAGTATACAAGGACAGGGCAACTATGGCTACACCTTC.

This clone occurred once. The chain combines TRBV29-1 with TRBJ2-5; D is possibly TRBD1 (6 bases). The germline V gene has CDR1 SQVTM and CDR2 ANQGSEA. With 6 bases removed from V and 3 bases from J, the gap between germline ends came to 23 bases. This CDR3 is 16 amino acids long. The CDR3 sequence is CSVASPGQTLEETQYF. In DNA, the CDR3 is TGCAGCGTGGCATCACCGGGACAAACGTTGGAAGAGACCCAGTACTTC.

The chain combines TRBV19 with TRBJ1-2; a weak D match, TRBD1 (6 bases). This CDR3 has 11 amino acids. V lost 8 bases and J 7 bases, leaving 11 bases between the germline ends. The germline gives CDR1 LNHDA, CDR2 SQIVND (reference sequence). This chain's CDR3 is CASRIQGGYTF. CDR3 sequence (DNA): TGTGCCAGTCGGATACAGGGTGGCTACACCTTC.

This clone has only one observation. The chain couples TRBV5-4 to TRBJ2-3, with D possibly matching TRBD2 (7 bases). The CDR3 covers 15 residues. The germline CDR1 and CDR2 sequences are SGHNT and YYREEE (reference sequence). Trimming pared 4 bases from V and 0 bases from J, leaving 12 bases between. The CDR3 loop reads CASSHPGGSTDTQYF. The DNA for the CDR3 is TGTGCCAGCAGCCACCCGGGGGGCAGCACAGATACGCAGTATTTT.

The V gene is TRBV7-9, the J gene TRBJ2-5, with 8 nucleotides matching TRBD2. The CDR3 loop spans 13 amino acids. J gave up 4 bases and V 5 bases, and 3 bases lay outside the gene matches. CDR1 and CDR2 from the germline V gene are SEHNR and FQNEAQ (reference sequence). CDR3 amino acids: CASSPSGGETQYF. The CDR3 DNA is TGTGCCAGCAGCCCAAGCGGGGGAGAGACCCAGTACTTC.

The V call is TRBV27, the J call TRBJ1-5, with D maybe TRBD1 (5 bases). The CDR3 consists of 14 residues. CDR1 and CDR2 from the germline V gene are MNHEY and SMNVEV (reference sequence). V lost 3 bases to trimming and J lost 6 bases, with 12 bases between them. This chain's CDR3 is CASSFQGAAQPQHF. The CDR3 nucleotides read TGTGCCAGCAGTTTTCAGGGTGCTGCTCAGCCCCAGCATTTT.

The chain is built from TRBV6-5 and TRBJ2-2; 11 bases line up with TRBD1. With 3 bases clipped from V and 6 bases from J, the junction kept 6 bases outside the gene matches. CDR1 is MNHEY, CDR2 SVGAGI, per germline. This CDR3 region has 16 residues. CDR3 DNA: TGTGCCAGCAGTTATTTGCCGGGACAGGGGGCCGGGGAGCTGTTTTTT. Translated: CASSYLPGQGAGELFF.

The rearrangement uses TRBV4-3 and TRBJ2-1; D ambiguous. V shed 0 bases and J shed 3 bases, with 9 bases lying between them. This CDR3 spans 15 amino acids. CDR1 is LGHNA and CDR2 is YSLEER in the germline V gene. CDR3 DNA sequence: TGCGCCAGCAGCCAAGAATTTGACAACTACAATGAGCAGTTCTTC. It codes for CASSQEFDNYNEQFF.

CDR3 bases: TGTGCCAGCAGGGACGGGACAGGCAGTTTGACTGAAGCTTTCTTT. As protein: CASRDGTGSLTEAFF. The gene calls are TRBV7-8 and TRBJ1-1, with TRBD1 matching over 8 bases. The germline V gene has CDR1 SGHVS and CDR2 FQNEAQ. Trimming took 6 bases from V and 5 from J; bases not matched to a gene: 11. CDR3 size: 15 residues.

The chain employs TRBV12-3 or TRBV12-4 and TRBJ1-1, with D possibly TRBD1 on 6 matching bases. The CDR3 consists of 11 residues. Between the trimmed V and J ends, which lost 7 bases and 8 bases, there was a span of 11 bases. In nucleotides, the CDR3 is TGTGCCAGCACCCGAGGACAGGAAGCTTTCTTT. Its protein is CASTRGQEAFF.

V usage is TRBV9 and J usage is TRBJ1-1; TRBD1 matches 7 bases. CDR3 length equals 17 residues. In germline, CDR1 is SGDLS, CDR2 YYNGEE. The trim removed 0 bases at V and 3 bases at J, leaving 11 bases unmatched. The CDR3: CASSVDWGRGEDTEAFF. CDR3 nucleotides: TGTGCCAGCAGCGTAGATTGGGGCAGGGGGGAGGACACTGAAGCTTTCTTT.

This clone turned up a few times. The chain has TRBV28 and TRBJ1-3; D might be TRBD1 (5 bases). Trimming pared 3 bases from V and 4 bases from J, leaving 10 bases between. CDR3 length equals 14 residues. CDR1 and CDR2 from the germline V gene are MDHEN and SYDVKM. CDR3 nucleotides: TGTGCCAGCAGTTTTGGGGCGAAAGGAAACACCATATATTTT. This gives the protein CASSFGAKGNTIYF.

Written as DNA, the CDR3 is TGTGCCAGCAGCCAGGGACAGGCCACTCGGGGGTACTTC. It translates to CASSQGQATRGYF. The J gene is TRBJ2-7, the V gene TRBV7-8; 8 nucleotides align to TRBD1. The CDR3 contains 13 residues. V was clipped by 5 bases and J by 12 bases; unmatched bases: 12. Germline CDR1 reads SGHVS; CDR2 reads FQNEAQ. Supplemented by reference TRBV7-8 and TRBJ2-7, the full variable domain reads GAGVSQSPRYKVAKRGQDVALRCDPISGHVSLFWYQQALGQGPEFLTYFQNEAQLDKSGLPSDRFFAERPEGSVSTLKIQRTQQEDSAVYLCASSQGQATRGYFGPGTRLTVT.

The rearrangement links TRBV19 to TRBJ1-1, with D perhaps matching TRBD1 (6 bases). The length of the CDR3 is 14 residues. V lost 8 bases and J lost 5, with 18 bases in between. Germline V gene sequence: CDR1 LNHDA, CDR2 SQIVND (reference sequence). The CDR3: CASGDRWGTTEAFF. CDR3 nucleotide sequence: TGTGCCAGTGGTGACAGGTGGGGGACAACTGAAGCTTTCTTT.

With respect to this clone: A read error may account for a junction end that differs from germline. The chain links TRBV5-6 to TRBJ1-1, with a weak D call TRBD1 (5 bases). The CDR3 length is 13 residues. Germline loops: CDR1 SGHDT, CDR2 YYEEEE. Here the CDR3 DNA reads TGTGCCAGCAGCTTGAAGGGCGGGGACGTGAGTGCGTTT. This codes for CASSLKGGDVSAF.